The table lists the clone carrying this TCR beta chain with a count of one. These data are taken from a study of CD8 T cells in Susac syndrome. Per germline, CDR1 SGHDT and CDR2 YYEEEE. The length of the CDR3 is 13 residues. The V end lost 3 bases, the J end lost 7 bases, and 10 bases lay between the germline ends. A quantity of about 0.5 to 1 ug RNA underwent reverse transcription using random hexamers. Each CDR3 protein gets one entry after TCRdb re-called the immunoSEQ multiplex PCR reads with MiXCR. Counted here are under 200,000 distinct CDR3 sequences, 90% to 95% occurring once; the ten biggest clones make up about 0.13%.

This sequence originates from a human donor in good health. Input material: CD4+ T cells from PBMCs. V usage is TRBV5-6 and J usage is TRBJ1-4; D is possibly TRBD1 (6 bases). CDR3 DNA: TGTGCCAGCAGCTCAGGGGTTCTTGAAAAACTGTTTTTT. Its protein product is CASSSGVLEKLFF.